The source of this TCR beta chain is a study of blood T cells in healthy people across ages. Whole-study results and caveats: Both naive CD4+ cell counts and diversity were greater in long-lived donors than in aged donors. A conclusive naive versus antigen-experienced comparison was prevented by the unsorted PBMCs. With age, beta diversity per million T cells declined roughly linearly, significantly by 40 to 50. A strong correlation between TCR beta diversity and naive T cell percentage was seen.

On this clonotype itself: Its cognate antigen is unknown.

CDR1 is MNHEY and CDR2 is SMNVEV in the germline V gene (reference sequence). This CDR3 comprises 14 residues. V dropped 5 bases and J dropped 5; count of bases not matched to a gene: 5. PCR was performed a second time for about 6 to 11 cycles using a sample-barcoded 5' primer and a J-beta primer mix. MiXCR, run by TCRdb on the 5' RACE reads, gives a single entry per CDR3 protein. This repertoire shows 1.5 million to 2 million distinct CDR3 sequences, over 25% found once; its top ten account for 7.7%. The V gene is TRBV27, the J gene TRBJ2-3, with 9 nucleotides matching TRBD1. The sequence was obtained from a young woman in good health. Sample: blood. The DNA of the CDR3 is TGTGCCAGCAGTCCGGACAGGGGCAAAGATACGCAGTATTTT. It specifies CASSPDRGKDTQYF.